This T cell receptor (beta chain) was found in a study of blood T cell repertoires in COVID-19 (dated by TCRdb to 2018 to 2021). Notes on the research overall: Samples covering the acute and convalescent phases of COVID-19 were provided by collaborators in the United States, Italy and Spain. Samples were obtained from the ongoing ImmuneRACE study (first 160 participants) and from about 1,300 subjects provided by 6 global collaborators. Subjects who had been exposed to COVID-19, were actively infected with it, or had recovered from it provided the deeply sampled blood TCRbeta repertoires that made up the dataset. Where available, HLA class I and class II types were taken from metadata supplied by the sample provider and were not determined by assay-based typing. The prospective study material was composed of cDNA or gDNA derived from T cells, B-cell-depleted T cells, or PBMCs. The repertoires were released in a freely available public database intended as a resource for research on the immune response to SARS-CoV-2. Nearly every sample came with metadata listing a de-identified subject ID, COVID-19 status, age in years and sex. General findings and caveats noted by the study authors: The quantity of clinical and demographic metadata differed by source and by participant and was supplied without curation.

Collaborating institutions collected whole blood in K2EDTA tubes following their own protocols. Collaborator samples were shipped for TCRbeta analysis as frozen whole blood, isolated PBMCs, or DNA extracted from either sample type. Notes on this clone: Its cognate antigen has yet to be identified. No base quality information exists; no much larger clone differs at one position.

The immunoSEQ Assay, a bias-controlled multiplex PCR, was used to amplify TCRbeta CDR3 regions from genomic DNA. The authors' pipeline ran thus. Within the assay, amplification of reference gene primers was used to estimate how many nucleated cells each sample contained. To quantify the absolute abundance of each unique TCRbeta CDR3 rearrangement, sequence reads were collapsed and filtered. For each sample, productive Simpson clonality was calculated as the square root of Simpson's diversity index across productive rearrangements. TCRdb mirrors the immuneACCESS table, restricted to in-frame sequences. Some clones are absent from its copies; in checked studies, under half trace to an unresolved V gene, and the reason for the others is unknown. V and J calls and clone size are as listed in that table; D and trimming were resolved from the DNA. Counted in this sample were 73,000 or so clones; 73% of them appeared once. The top ten clonotypes cover more than 20% of the sample.

This clonotype originated in a man between 60 and 75 years old with acute or convalescent COVID-19. What was sequenced was peripheral blood.

Read as DNA, the sequence is TGTGCCAGCAGCTTAGAGACAGGGGCCCTCCACTTT. This is translated as CASSLETGALHF. The chain joins TRBV7-9 to TRBJ1-6; the central 8 bases match TRBD1. Trimmed from V: 1 base; trimmed from J: 14 bases; junction bases lacking a gene match: 1. CDR1 and CDR2 (SEHNR, FQNEAQ) derive from the germline V gene (reference sequence). Measured from the cysteine to the phenylalanine, the CDR3 is 12 residues long. Here the CDR3 DNA is all that survives: 36 bases in frame from base 1.